This entry lists 17 T cell receptor beta chains sequenced from one sample in a study of T cell responses to AZD1222 COVID-19 vaccine. Assay: immunoSEQ multiplex PCR; the TCRdb copy retains only in-frame clones and omits some. The data show approximately 150,000 clones, 75% to 95% seen once. This specimen was peripheral blood, taken 28 days after the second AZD1222 dose. Receptor source: an adult who received the AZD1222 COVID-19 vaccine.

The chain links TRBV6-5 to TRBJ1-3; D unclear. The V end was cut by 8 bases, the J end by 1 base, with 12 bases between. The CDR3 runs to 14 residues. Germline V lookup: CDR1 MNHEY, CDR2 SVGAGI. In DNA, the CDR3 is TGTGCCAGCCCGCCGGACCCATCTGGAAACACCATATATTTT. Encoded protein: CASPPDPSGNTIYF.

This clone was counted a few times. An end of the junction differs from the germline gene, which may be a read error. The V and J genes are TRBV7-7 and TRBJ2-6; D ambiguous. Germline lookup yields CDR1 SSHAT and CDR2 FNYEAQ (reference sequence). This CDR3 region has 13 residues. CDR3 coding DNA: TGTGCTAGCAGCTTGGCTGGGGCCAACGTCCTGACTTTC. This encodes CASSLAGANVLTF.

The J gene is TRBJ1-6, the V gene TRBV2; D ambiguous. This CDR3 spans 13 amino acids. Germline V gene lookup returns CDR1 SNHLY and CDR2 FYNNEI. V lost 4 bases, J lost 10 bases, and 11 bases lay in between. The CDR3 DNA is TGTGCCAGCAGTGTTTATCGTGCCTCACCCCTCCACTTT. Its protein product is CASSVYRASPLHF.

The chain combines TRBV25-1 with TRBJ2-3, with 11 bases identical to TRBD2. Germline values: CDR1 MGHDK, CDR2 SYGVNS. The J segment lost 1 base and the V segment lost 4 bases, leaving 1 base of the junction unmatched. There are 15 residues in the CDR3. The CDR3 DNA reads as TGTGCCAGCAGTGTGGGACTAGCGGGCACAGATACGCAGTATTTT. Protein product: CASSVGLAGTDTQYF.

CDR3 protein: CASSLDLRAGANVLTF. The CDR3 DNA sequence: TGTGCCAGCAGCTTAGATCTACGGGCTGGGGCCAACGTCCTGACTTTC. The chain carries TRBV11-3 and TRBJ2-6; unclear D gene. In germline, CDR1 is SGHNT, CDR2 YENEEA. Trimming shortened V by 0 bases and J by 2 bases, and 8 bases separated the two germline ends. The CDR3 runs to 16 residues.

This clone appeared a single time. The V and J genes are TRBV3-1 (or the pseudogene TRBV3-2) and TRBJ2-5; unclear D gene. Germline V lookup: CDR1 LGHDT, CDR2 YNNKEL (reference sequence). Deletions cut 4 bases from V and 4 bases from J, with 7 bases between. There are 12 residues in the CDR3. The CDR3 DNA reads TGTGCCAGCAGCCGGGGTGCAGAGACCCAGTACTTC. Protein sequence: CASSRGAETQYF.

Regarding this clone: Other DNA variants within this sample encode the same CDR3. The chain employs TRBV5-1 and TRBJ2-2, with D possibly matching TRBD2 (7 bases). V shed 4 bases and J shed 4 bases, with 11 bases lying between them. Germline CDR1 reads SGHRS; CDR2 reads YFSETQ. The CDR3 runs to 14 residues. The DNA of the CDR3 is TGCGCCAGCAGCCTCGGGGGGCGCACCGGGGAGCTGTTTTTT. Translated, it gives CASSLGGRTGELFF. Variable domain in full (rest from reference TRBV5-1 and TRBJ2-2): KAGVTQTPRYLIKTRGQQVTLSCSPISGHRSVSWYQQTPGQGLQFLFEYFSETQRNKGNFPGRFSGRQFSNSRSEMNVSTLELGDSALYLCASSLGGRTGELFFGEGSRLTVL.

This rearrangement joins TRBV19 to TRBJ2-3, with 7 positions matching TRBD2. Trimming removed 3 bases from V and 2 bases from J; junction bases left unmatched: 5. The CDR3 has 15 residues. Germline V gene sequence: CDR1 LNHDA, CDR2 SQIVND (reference sequence). CDR3 coding DNA: TGTGCCAGTAGTATGGGGAGCGGGGTCACAGATACGCAGTATTTT. This codes for CASSMGSGVTDTQYF.

Notes on this clone: The same CDR3 arises from other DNA sequences in this sample as well. The chain carries TRBV4-1 and TRBJ2-5, with a tentative D call TRBD2 (6 bases). V was shortened by 2 bases and J by 4 bases, with 8 bases between the two germline ends. Germline V gene data show CDR1 as MGHRA and CDR2 as YSYEKL. The CDR3 covers 13 residues. The CDR3 DNA reads as TGCGCCAGCAGCCAATGGAGGGGAGAGACCCAGTACTTC. It translates to CASSQWRGETQYF.

The chain has TRBV7-2 and TRBJ2-7; a weak D match, TRBD1 (6 bases). V lost 1 base and J lost 5, with 15 bases in between. Germline V gene lookup returns CDR1 SGHTA and CDR2 FQGNSA. This CDR3 region has 15 residues. The CDR3 spells CASSLGNTGSHEQYF. For the CDR3, the DNA is TGTGCCAGCAGCTTAGGGAACACAGGGAGCCACGAGCAGTACTTC.

The J gene is TRBJ2-1, the V gene TRBV5-1, with 16 bases matching TRBD2. The trim removed 3 bases at V and 3 bases at J, leaving 6 bases unmatched. The CDR3 consists of 18 residues. Germline V gene lookup returns CDR1 SGHRS and CDR2 YFSETQ. CDR3 sequence: CASSSGLAGGPRYNEQFF. In nucleotides, the CDR3 is TGCGCCAGCAGCTCGGGACTAGCGGGGGGGCCGCGCTACAATGAGCAGTTCTTC. The full variable domain, completed using reference TRBV5-1 and TRBJ2-1, is KAGVTQTPRYLIKTRGQQVTLSCSPISGHRSVSWYQQTPGQGLQFLFEYFSETQRNKGNFPGRFSGRQFSNSRSEMNVSTLELGDSALYLCASSSGLAGGPRYNEQFFGPGTRLTVL.

V and J are TRBV12-3 or TRBV12-4 and TRBJ2-2; 7 positions match TRBD2. CDR3 size: 13 residues. J lost 5 bases, V lost 9 bases, and 6 bases had no gene match. The CDR3 DNA reads TGTGCCAGTCTGCTGCGGGAGACCGGGGAGCTGTTTTTT. Protein: CASLLRETGELFF.

The chain recombines TRBV12-5 with TRBJ2-7; TRBD1 matches 9 bases. The CDR3 extends over 13 amino acids. Germline CDR1 LGHNT, CDR2 FRNRAP. V shed 5 bases, J shed 7 bases, and the junction held 6 bases outside the gene matches. Written as DNA, the CDR3 is TGTGCTAGTGGTAAGGGACAGGGCAGAGAGCAGTACTTC. Translated, it gives CASGKGQGREQYF.

This chain connects TRBV13 to TRBJ2-7; maybe TRBD1 (5 bases). Between the trimmed V and J ends, which lost 5 bases and 2 bases, there was a span of 16 bases. The CDR3 is 15 residues long. The germline V gene encodes CDR1 PRHDT and CDR2 FYEKMQ (reference sequence). The CDR3 DNA is TGTGCCAGCAGCAGACTTAGGGGCAGAACCTACGAGCAGTACTTC. Protein: CASSRLRGRTYEQYF.

The gene calls are TRBV25-1 and TRBJ1-1; maybe TRBD1 (6 bases). The CDR3 totals 12 residues. V lost 8 bases and J lost 3, with 10 bases in between. Looked up from germline, CDR1 is MGHDK and CDR2 is SYGVNS. This CDR3 reads CASLNRDTEAFF. The DNA of the CDR3 is TGTGCCAGCCTTAACAGGGACACTGAAGCTTTCTTT.

The chain is built from TRBV18 and TRBJ2-1; D might be TRBD1 (6 bases). In germline, CDR1 is KGHSH, CDR2 LQKENI. The CDR3 is 16 amino acids. Trimming cost V 3 bases and J 6 bases, with 18 bases left between them. CDR3 residues: CASSPNPTGTGNEQFF. CDR3 nucleotide sequence: TGTGCCAGCTCACCCAACCCGACAGGTACGGGCAATGAGCAGTTCTTC.

The gene calls are TRBV5-1 and TRBJ1-4; D not resolved. CDR3 length equals 16 residues. From germline, CDR1 is SGHRS and CDR2 YFSETQ. The ends were cut back, 0 bases at V and 8 bases at J, with 17 bases in the middle. The CDR3 here is CASSLVTGSDPEKLFF. CDR3 sequence (DNA): TGCGCCAGCAGCTTGGTCACGGGATCCGATCCCGAAAAACTGTTTTTT.